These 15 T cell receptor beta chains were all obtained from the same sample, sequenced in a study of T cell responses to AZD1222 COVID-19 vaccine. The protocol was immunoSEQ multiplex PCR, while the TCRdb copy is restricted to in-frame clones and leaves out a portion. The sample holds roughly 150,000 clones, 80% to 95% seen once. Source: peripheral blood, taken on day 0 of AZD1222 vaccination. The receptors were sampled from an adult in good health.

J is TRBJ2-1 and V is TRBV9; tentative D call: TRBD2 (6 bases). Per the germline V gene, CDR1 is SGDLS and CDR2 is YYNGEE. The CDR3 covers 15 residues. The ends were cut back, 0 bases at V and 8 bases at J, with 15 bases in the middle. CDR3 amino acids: CASSVDSGVVDEQFF. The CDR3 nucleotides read TGTGCCAGCAGCGTAGATTCGGGAGTGGTGGATGAGCAGTTCTTC.

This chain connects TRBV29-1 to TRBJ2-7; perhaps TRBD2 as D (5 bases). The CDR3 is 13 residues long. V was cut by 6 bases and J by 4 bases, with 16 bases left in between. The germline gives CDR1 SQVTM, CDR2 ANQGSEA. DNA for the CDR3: TGCAGCGTGGGAAGCCGCGGGCGTTACGAGCAGTACTTC. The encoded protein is CSVGSRGRYEQYF.

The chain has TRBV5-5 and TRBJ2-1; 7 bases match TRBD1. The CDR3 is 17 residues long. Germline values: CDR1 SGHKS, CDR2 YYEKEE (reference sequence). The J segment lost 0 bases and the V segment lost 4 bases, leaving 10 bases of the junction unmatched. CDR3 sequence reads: CASSRVQGLASYNEQFF. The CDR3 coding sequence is TGTGCCAGCAGCAGAGTACAGGGGTTGGCCTCCTACAATGAGCAGTTCTTC.

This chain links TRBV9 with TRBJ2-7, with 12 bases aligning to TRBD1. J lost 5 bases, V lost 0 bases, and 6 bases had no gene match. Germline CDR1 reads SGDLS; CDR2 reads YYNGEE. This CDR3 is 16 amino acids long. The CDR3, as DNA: TGTGCCAGCAGCGTAGTGGCGGGACAGGGGGCCGACGAGCAGTACTTC. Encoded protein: CASSVVAGQGADEQYF.

This chain's CDR3 is CASSPSRDTYNSPLHF. CDR3 coding DNA: TGTGCCAGCAGCCCTAGTAGGGATACCTATAATTCACCCCTCCACTTT. The chain combines TRBV5-6 with TRBJ1-6; D not certain. This CDR3 is built from 16 residues. Germline CDR1 is SGHDT and CDR2 is YYEEEE. The V gene lost 4 bases and the J gene lost 2 bases, with 13 bases spanning the gap.

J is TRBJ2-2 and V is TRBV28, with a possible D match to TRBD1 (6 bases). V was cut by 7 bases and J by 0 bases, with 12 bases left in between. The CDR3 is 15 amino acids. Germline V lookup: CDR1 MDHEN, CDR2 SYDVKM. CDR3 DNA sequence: TGTGCCAGCACCCCATGGGGGCCGAACACCGGGGAGCTGTTTTTT. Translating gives CASTPWGPNTGELFF.

CDR3 residues: CASSLEEKEGIVYTF. The CDR3, as DNA: TGTGCCAGCAGCTTGGAGGAGAAGGAGGGTATCGTCTACACCTTC. This chain links TRBV5-4 with TRBJ1-2, with D unclear. Per germline, CDR1 SGHNT and CDR2 YYREEE (reference sequence). Trimming took off 0 bases at V and 10 bases at J, with 19 bases between the two ends. This CDR3 is 15 amino acids long. The entire variable domain, with the rest obtained from reference TRBV5-4 and TRBJ1-2, is as follows: ETGVTQSPTHLIKTRGQQVTLRCSSQSGHNTVSWYQQALGQGPQFIFQYYREEENGRGNFPPRFSGLQFPNYSSELNVNALELDDSALYLCASSLEEKEGIVYTFGSGTRLTVV.

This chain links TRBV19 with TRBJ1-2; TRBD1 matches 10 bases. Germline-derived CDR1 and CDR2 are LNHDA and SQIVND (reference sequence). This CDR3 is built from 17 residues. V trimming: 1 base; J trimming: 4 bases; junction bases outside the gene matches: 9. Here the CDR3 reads CASSIVGTGALFYGYTF. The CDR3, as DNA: TGTGCCAGTAGTATAGTGGGGACAGGGGCGCTCTTCTATGGCTACACCTTC.

This chain's CDR3 is CASSQYYEQYF. Written as DNA, the CDR3 is TGTGCCAGCAGCCAGTACTACGAGCAGTACTTC. The J gene is TRBJ2-7, the V gene TRBV3-1 (or the pseudogene TRBV3-2), with D hard to call. The CDR3 consists of 11 residues. V lost 3 bases and J lost 3, with 3 bases in between. CDR1 is LGHDT and CDR2 is YNNKEL in the germline V gene (reference sequence).

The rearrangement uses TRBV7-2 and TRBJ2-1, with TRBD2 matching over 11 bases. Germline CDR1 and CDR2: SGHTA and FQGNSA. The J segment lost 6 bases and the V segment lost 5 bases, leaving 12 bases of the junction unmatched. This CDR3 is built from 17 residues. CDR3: CASSPRLTSGGLNEQFF. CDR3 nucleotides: TGTGCCAGCAGCCCCAGGCTTACTAGCGGGGGTCTCAATGAGCAGTTCTTC.

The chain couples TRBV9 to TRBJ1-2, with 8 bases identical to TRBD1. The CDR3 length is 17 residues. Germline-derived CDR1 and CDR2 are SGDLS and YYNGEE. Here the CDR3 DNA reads TGTTCCCGGCGACGTGTGAGCCAAGGACAGGGTCAAGGTGGCTACACCTTC. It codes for CSRRRVSQGQGQGGYTF.

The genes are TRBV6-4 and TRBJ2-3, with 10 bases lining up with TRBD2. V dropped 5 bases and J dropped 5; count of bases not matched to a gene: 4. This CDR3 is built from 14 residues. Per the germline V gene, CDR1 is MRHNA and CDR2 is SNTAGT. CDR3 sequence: CASSLSGGGDTQYF. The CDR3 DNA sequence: TGTGCCAGCAGTCTCAGCGGGGGGGGAGATACGCAGTATTTT.

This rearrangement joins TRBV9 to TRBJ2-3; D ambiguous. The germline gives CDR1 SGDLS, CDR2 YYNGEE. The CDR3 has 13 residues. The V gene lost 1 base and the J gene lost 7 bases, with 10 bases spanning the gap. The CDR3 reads CASSVSGSNTQYF. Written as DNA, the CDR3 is TGTGCCAGCAGCGTATCCGGGTCAAATACGCAGTATTTT.

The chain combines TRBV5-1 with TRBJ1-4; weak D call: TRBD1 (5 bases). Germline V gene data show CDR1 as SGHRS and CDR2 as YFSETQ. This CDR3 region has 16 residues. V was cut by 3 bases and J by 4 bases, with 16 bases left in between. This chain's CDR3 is CASSWGVQVRNEKLFF. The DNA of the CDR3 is TGCGCCAGCAGCTGGGGGGTACAGGTCCGTAATGAAAAACTGTTTTTT.

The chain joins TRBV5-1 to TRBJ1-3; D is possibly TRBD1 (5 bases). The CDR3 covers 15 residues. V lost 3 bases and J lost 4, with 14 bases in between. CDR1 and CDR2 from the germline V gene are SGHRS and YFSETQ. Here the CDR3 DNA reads TGCGCCAGCAGCTGGGGCAGGGTGTCCGGAAACACCATATATTTT. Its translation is CASSWGRVSGNTIYF.